A single sample is the source of the 10 T cell receptor beta chains below, sequenced in a study of CD4 T cell repertoires in COVID-19. Sequencing was done directly on freshly isolated, uncultured memory T cells. Assay used: immunoSEQ multiplex PCR; TCRdb lists only in-frame clones, some missing. The sample has 20,000 or so clones; 85% to 95% are singletons. The sample consisted of circulating follicular helper CD4+ T cells (cTfh) from blood, taken before the COVID-19 pandemic. The receptors shown here come from a human donor who had COVID-19.

The chain couples TRBV2 to TRBJ2-5; TRBD2 agrees at 11 bases. This CDR3 has 14 amino acids. V was clipped by 3 bases and J by 5 bases; unmatched bases: 2. Germline CDR1 is SNHLY and CDR2 is FYNNEI. DNA of the CDR3: TGTGCCAGCAGTGAGGCTAGCGGGGGGGAGACCCAGTACTTC. This translates into CASSEASGGETQYF.

In this sample, this clone turned up a few times. The J gene is TRBJ1-2, the V gene TRBV5-5; D unclear. The CDR3 has 13 residues. The germline V gene encodes CDR1 SGHKS and CDR2 YYEKEE (reference sequence). Between the trimmed V and J ends, which lost 0 bases and 8 bases, there was a span of 11 bases. DNA for the CDR3: TGTGCCAGCAGCTTGGTAGTCGTGGGCGGCTACACCTTC. Its translation: CASSLVVVGGYTF.

The CDR3 here is CASSPRSGPTDTQYF. The CDR3 bases are TGTGCCAGCAGCCCTCGTTCAGGCCCCACAGATACGCAGTATTTT. The chain links TRBV7-2 to TRBJ2-3, with no clear D. V lost 5 bases to trimming and J lost 2 bases, with 14 bases between them. This CDR3 has 15 residues. The germline gives CDR1 SGHTA, CDR2 FQGNSA.

The rearrangement links TRBV7-9 to TRBJ2-7, with 9 positions matching TRBD2. V lost 3 bases to trimming and J lost 3 bases; unmatched junction nucleotides: 3. The CDR3 covers 14 residues. Germline V gene data show CDR1 as SEHNR and CDR2 as FQNEAQ (reference sequence). The chain's CDR3 is CASSLGSGSYEQYF. The DNA for the CDR3 is TGTGCCAGCAGCTTGGGTAGCGGGAGCTACGAGCAGTACTTC.

The CDR3 loop reads CASSESDRDKAFF. In DNA form, the CDR3 reads TGTGCCAGCAGTGAAAGTGACAGGGACAAAGCTTTCTTT. The V gene is TRBV2, the J gene TRBJ1-1, with 7 bases matching TRBD1. Trimming at V came to 2 bases and at J to 9 bases, leaving 6 bases not matched to a gene. The CDR3 totals 13 residues. Germline V gene sequence: CDR1 SNHLY, CDR2 FYNNEI.

The V and J genes are TRBV29-1 and TRBJ2-1, with no clear D. CDR3 length: 14 amino acids. Germline-derived CDR1 and CDR2 are SQVTM and ANQGSEA. V dropped 4 bases and J dropped 8 bases, with 18 bases sitting between them. CDR3 amino acids: CSVGKRSIGDEQFF. The DNA for the CDR3 is TGCAGCGTTGGTAAGAGGTCCATTGGCGATGAGCAGTTCTTC.

The chain couples TRBV15 to TRBJ2-1, with TRBD2 matching over 10 bases. Trimming took 3 bases from V and 4 from J; bases not matched to a gene: 3. Germline values: CDR1 LNHNV, CDR2 YYDKDF (reference sequence). The CDR3 totals 15 residues. CDR3 residues: CATSRWTSGYNEQFF. CDR3 in DNA: TGTGCCACCAGCAGGTGGACTAGCGGATACAATGAGCAGTTCTTC.

The rearrangement uses TRBV30 and TRBJ1-5, with 7 bases matching TRBD1. After removal of 0 bases from V and 3 bases from J, the junction contained 5 bases not matched to a gene. Germline V gene lookup returns CDR1 GTSNPN and CDR2 SVGIG (reference sequence). The CDR3 is 15 residues long. The CDR3 sequence is CAWSVGDRDNQPQHF. The CDR3 DNA follows: TGTGCCTGGAGTGTTGGAGACAGGGACAATCAGCCCCAGCATTTT.

The chain is built from TRBV7-9 and TRBJ2-6, with TRBD1 matching over 7 bases. There are 16 residues in the CDR3. V dropped 3 bases and J dropped 4; count of bases not matched to a gene: 6. The germline gives CDR1 SEHNR, CDR2 FQNEAQ (reference sequence). The CDR3 region has the DNA TGTGCCAGCAGCTTGACAGGGTCGAACGGGGCCAACGTCCTGACTTTC. This translates into CASSLTGSNGANVLTF.

This clone was recorded once. The chain uses TRBV5-1 and TRBJ2-2; weak D call: TRBD1 (7 bases). The V and J ends lost 4 bases and 7 bases respectively, with 20 bases between them. The CDR3 runs to 16 residues. Germline CDR1 SGHRS, CDR2 YFSETQ. Written as DNA, the CDR3 is TGCGCCAGCAGCAGGCGGGACACAGGGGCGGTCGGGGAGCTGTTTTTT. Translated, it gives CASSRRDTGAVGELFF.